This is a list of T cell receptor beta chains from one sample in a study of post-analysis software for immune sequencing data. TCRdb re-analysed the PCR reads in MiXCR, keeping a single row per CDR3 protein. The table has a few hundred thousand distinct CDR3 sequences, around 34% seen once. The specimen was blood. The receptor set was obtained from a girl aged 2 to 17 with multiple sclerosis. The CDR3 runs from the conserved cysteine through the conserved F or W. D genes are given only for firm matches. Clone size is given for some rows only: seen once, a few or many times, or a class if the clone is expanded.

clone size	J gene	D gene	V gene	CDR3 protein	CDR3 DNA
.	TRBJ2-3	TRBD2	TRBV7-3	CASSLGGGFTDTQYF	TGTGCCAGCAGCCTTGGGGGGGGATTCACAGATACGCAGTATTTT
.	TRBJ2-3	.	TRBV5-1	CASRRQNTDTQYF	TGCGCCAGCAGGCGACAGAACACAGATACGCAGTATTTT
.	TRBJ1-2	.	TRBV12-3/TRBV12-4	CASTLGGGGYTF	TGTGCCAGCACCTTAGGGGGAGGCGGCTACACCTTC
.	TRBJ1-2	TRBD1	TRBV10-3	CAVGTGENYGYTF	TGTGCCGTCGGGACAGGCGAAAACTATGGCTACACCTTC
few	TRBJ2-5	TRBD2	TRBV6-6	CASSYVPGLSETQYF	TGTGCCAGCAGTTACGTTCCGGGACTATCAGAGACCCAGTACTTC
once	TRBJ2-7	.	TRBV29-1	CSVAADTVTEQYF	TGCAGCGTCGCCGCGGACACCGTAACCGAGCAGTACTTC
.	TRBJ2-7	.	TRBV12-3/TRBV12-4	CASSFGEARYEQYF	TGTGCCAGCAGTTTTGGCGAGGCCCGCTACGAGCAGTACTTC
few	TRBJ2-5	.	TRBV19	CASSGSSVGEETQYF	TGTGCCAGTAGTGGGTCTTCCGTCGGGGAGGAGACCCAGTACTTC
few	TRBJ2-5	.	TRBV5-1	CASSLALEVETQYF	TGCGCCAGCAGCTTGGCACTAGAGGTAGAGACCCAGTACTTC
once	TRBJ2-7	.	TRBV5-1	CASSVAATSTYEQYF	TGCGCCAGCAGCGTGGCTGCCACGTCGACCTACGAGCAGTACTTC
.	TRBJ1-2	TRBD1	TRBV18	CASSQGQPNGYTF	TGTGCCAGCTCGCAGGGACAGCCCAATGGCTACACCTTC
few	TRBJ1-6	.	TRBV15	CATSRSVGDSPLHF	TGTGCCACCAGCAGAAGCGTGGGGGATTCACCCCTCCACTTT
.	TRBJ2-6	.	TRBV20-1	CSAREYSSEANVLTF	TGCAGTGCTAGAGAGTACAGCTCTGAGGCCAACGTCCTGACTTTC
.	TRBJ2-7	.	TRBV7-2	CASSLASRLEQYF	TGTGCCAGCAGCTTAGCTAGTAGGCTCGAGCAGTACTTC
.	TRBJ2-1	TRBD2	TRBV3-1	CASRLAGGNEQFF	TGTGCCAGCCGGCTAGCGGGGGGCAATGAGCAGTTCTTC
few	TRBJ1-1	.	TRBV29-1	CSAGTEAFF	TGCAGCGCCGGCACTGAAGCTTTCTTT
.	TRBJ2-3	TRBD2	TRBV4-2	CASSRSGLRGGGTDTQYF	TGTGCCAGCAGCCGGAGCGGCCTTCGCGGGGGTGGAACAGATACGCAGTATTTT
few	TRBJ2-3	.	TRBV20-1	CSAFQGASTDTQYF	TGCAGTGCTTTTCAGGGTGCTAGCACAGATACGCAGTATTTT
.	TRBJ1-1	TRBD1	TRBV20-1	CSAATGEPEAFF	TGCAGTGCTGCAACAGGGGAGCCTGAAGCTTTCTTT
few	TRBJ1-4	.	TRBV12-3/TRBV12-4	CASSFTPPSRGNEKLFF	TGTGCCAGCAGTTTTACCCCTCCCTCCAGGGGTAACGAAAAACTGTTTTTT
.	TRBJ2-7	TRBD1	TRBV10-2	CASRVRDREYEQYF	TGCGCCAGCAGGGTCAGGGACAGAGAATACGAGCAGTACTTC
.	TRBJ2-1	TRBD2	TRBV13	CASSSGLDDEQFF	TGTGCCAGCAGCTCCGGACTAGACGATGAGCAGTTCTTC
.	TRBJ1-4	.	TRBV5-1	CASSFEGKTNEKLFF	TGCGCCAGCAGCTTCGAGGGGAAGACTAATGAAAAACTGTTTTTT
once	TRBJ2-3	.	TRBV7-8	CASSFTRRGLTDTQYF	TGTGCCAGCAGCTTCACCAGGCGGGGTCTCACAGATACGCAGTATTTT
.	TRBJ1-5	.	TRBV7-2	CASSRGGSYSNQPQHF	TGTGCCAGCAGCCGGGGCGGAAGCTATAGCAATCAGCCCCAGCATTTT
.	TRBJ2-1	TRBD2	TRBV13	CASSFLGAGVLYNEQFF	TGTGCCAGCAGCTTCCTGGGAGCGGGGGTCCTTTACAATGAGCAGTTCTTC
.	TRBJ1-5	.	TRBV6-5	CASSTSARGNQPQHF	.
.	TRBJ1-6	.	TRBV27	CASSLVHGNSPLHF	TGTGCCAGCAGTTTAGTCCACGGGAATTCACCCCTCCACTTT
few	TRBJ2-5	.	TRBV10-3	CAISEARGETQYF	TGTGCCATCAGTGAAGCCAGGGGTGAGACCCAGTACTTC
few	TRBJ2-5	.	TRBV14	CASSQVQQTQYF	TGTGCCAGCAGCCAAGTGCAACAGACCCAGTACTTC
.	TRBJ1-6	.	TRBV20-1	CSATSGGAESPLHF	TGCAGTGCCACCTCGGGAGGGGCCGAATCACCCCTCCACTTT
.	TRBJ1-1	.	TRBV20-1	CSARSDIGETGTTEAFF	TGCAGTGCTAGAAGTGATATCGGGGAAACCGGGACCACTGAAGCTTTCTTT
few	TRBJ2-7	.	TRBV7-2	CASSTWGGPYEQYF	TGTGCCAGCAGCACGTGGGGTGGTCCCTACGAGCAGTACTTC
.	TRBJ1-1	.	TRBV20-1	CSAREGAWGIATEAFF	TGCAGTGCTAGAGAGGGGGCATGGGGCATTGCGACTGAAGCTTTCTTT
few	TRBJ2-1	.	TRBV5-1	CASSSGRSGFAYNEQFF	TGCGCCAGCAGCTCGGGTCGATCGGGGTTTGCCTACAATGAGCAGTTCTTC
few	TRBJ2-1	TRBD2	TRBV12-3/TRBV12-4	CASSFEISGGQNNEQFF	TGTGCCAGCAGTTTCGAGATTAGCGGGGGCCAAAACAATGAGCAGTTCTTC
.	TRBJ2-5	.	TRBV3-1	CASGRDRQETQYF	TGTGCCAGCGGTAGAGACAGACAAGAGACCCAGTACTTC
.	TRBJ2-1	TRBD2	TRBV7-2	CASSLTSGGRNEQFF	TGTGCCAGCAGCTTAACTAGCGGGGGCCGCAATGAGCAGTTCTTC
few	TRBJ1-1	.	TRBV2	CASSEGGGYTEAFF	TGTGCCAGCAGTGAGGGGGGCGGGTACACTGAAGCTTTCTTT
.	TRBJ1-4	.	TRBV7-9	CASSSGRIKEKLFF	TGTGCCAGCAGTTCCGGACGGATTAAGGAAAAACTGTTTTTT
few	TRBJ2-1	TRBD2	TRBV10-2	CASSAAGGLNEQFF	TGCGCCAGCAGTGCGGCGGGGGGGCTTAATGAGCAGTTCTTC
few	TRBJ2-2	.	TRBV28	CASSSNKQDHGELFF	TGTGCCAGCAGTTCAAATAAACAAGATCACGGGGAGCTGTTTTTT
few	TRBJ2-7	.	TRBV7-2	CASSFDRFSYEQYF	TGTGCCAGCAGCTTTGACAGGTTCTCCTACGAGCAGTACTTC
.	TRBJ2-1	.	TRBV6-1	CASSEAGPPGEQFF	TGTGCCAGCAGTGAAGCTGGACCACCCGGAGAGCAGTTCTTC
few	TRBJ1-5	TRBD1	TRBV6-6	CASSRDRGQPQHF	TGTGCCAGCAGTCGGGACAGGGGGCAGCCCCAGCATTTT
.	TRBJ2-2	TRBD2	TRBV20-1	CSANGLAGTGELFF	TGCAGTGCCAACGGACTAGCAGGCACCGGGGAGCTGTTTTTT
.	TRBJ1-2	TRBD1	TRBV5-1	CASSLAWTGDGGYTF	TGCGCCAGCAGCTTGGCCTGGACAGGGGATGGAGGCTACACCTTC
.	TRBJ2-7	TRBD1	TRBV3-1	CASSRHRTGTYEQYF	TGTGCCAGCAGCCGCCACCGGACAGGGACCTACGAGCAGTACTTC
.	TRBJ2-7	.	TRBV3-1	CASSQGSGIGYEQYF	TGTGCCAGCAGCCAGGGGTCGGGGATAGGCTACGAGCAGTACTTC
many	TRBJ1-2	.	TRBV4-1	CASRLVGSFYGYTF	TGCGCCAGCAGGCTTGTAGGTTCCTTCTATGGCTACACCTTC
few	TRBJ2-6	.	TRBV11-2	CASTTVSGANVLTF	TGTGCCAGCACCACAGTGTCTGGGGCCAACGTCCTGACTTTC
.	TRBJ2-1	TRBD2	TRBV6-5	CASSYRRGALNEQFF	TGTGCCAGCAGTTACCGGCGGGGGGCACTCAATGAGCAGTTCTTC
few	TRBJ2-5	TRBD1	TRBV27	CASRRGQGYQETQYF	TGTGCCAGCAGGCGGGGACAGGGATATCAAGAGACCCAGTACTTC
.	TRBJ1-1	.	TRBV5-1	CASFKPGQNTEAFF	TGCGCCAGTTTTAAACCGGGACAGAACACTGAAGCTTTCTTT